This T cell receptor beta chain emerged from a study of control samples from healthy donors and cancer patients (dated by TCRdb to 2018 to 2021). Libraries came from the immunoSEQ multiplex PCR assay. Imported from immuneACCESS, the table was reduced by TCRdb to in-frame sequences with V and J called. These copies leave out some clones; in studies compared against another copy, an unresolved V gene accounts for under half, and the cause of the remainder is not known. The sample includes approximately 150,000 clones, with about 86% observed a single time. The ten largest clonotypes hold 1.5% to 2% of the sample. This clone was seen a single time. No cognate antigen has been identified for it. No clone much larger than this one lies a single base away; base qualities are absent. CDR1 and CDR2 are drawn from the germline V gene: SGHRS, YFSETQ. The CDR3, cysteine through phenylalanine, is 13 amino acids long. The entry retains the CDR3 DNA only, 39 bases that are in frame from base 1. V is pared back by 0 bases and J by 7 bases, with 10 bases lying between the germline termini.

Sequences were obtained from blood. The chain couples TRBV5-1 to TRBJ1-1; the D gene is unclear. This receptor was taken from a man between 18 and 29 years old in good health. Read as DNA, the sequence is TGCGCCAGCAGCTTGGAGGGCCCTTATGAAGCTTTCTTT. Its translation reads: CASSLEGPYEAFF.